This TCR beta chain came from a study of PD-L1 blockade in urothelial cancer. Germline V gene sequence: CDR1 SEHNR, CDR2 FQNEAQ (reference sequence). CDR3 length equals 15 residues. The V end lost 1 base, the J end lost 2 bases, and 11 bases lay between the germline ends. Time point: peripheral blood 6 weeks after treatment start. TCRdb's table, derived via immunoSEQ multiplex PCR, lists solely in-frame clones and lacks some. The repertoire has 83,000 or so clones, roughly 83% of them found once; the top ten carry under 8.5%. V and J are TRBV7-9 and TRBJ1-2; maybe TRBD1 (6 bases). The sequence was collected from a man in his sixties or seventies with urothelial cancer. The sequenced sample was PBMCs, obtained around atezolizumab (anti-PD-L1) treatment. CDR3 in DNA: TGTGCCAGCAGCTTAGATGCCAGGGGAAACTATGGCTACACCTTC. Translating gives CASSLDARGNYGYTF.